The entry that follows covers one T cell receptor (beta chain) sequence. How the authors handled the data: Cell counts per sample came from amplifying reference gene primers. Method: immunoSEQ multiplex PCR; TCRdb's copy keeps in-frame clones and lacks some. The V and J calls and clone size come from that table; D and trimming were worked out from the DNA. This sample has some 83,000 clones; roughly nine tenths occur once, and the top ten carry 2% to 3%. CDR1 and CDR2 (germline): SEHNR, FQNEAQ (reference sequence). The CDR3 contains 13 residues. V dropped 1 base and J dropped 8 bases, with 9 bases sitting between them. The data stem from a study of blood T cell repertoires in COVID-19. The wider study: Samples taken during acute and convalescent COVID-19 were collected in the United States, Italy and Spain. PBMCs, B-cell-depleted T cells, or T cells were the source of the cDNA or gDNA that made up the material.

V and J are TRBV7-9 and TRBJ2-1; TRBD1 might be the D (5 bases). The clonotype comes from a man over 45 with acute or convalescent COVID-19. Sequenced material: peripheral blood. The CDR3 coding sequence is TGTGCCAGCAGCTTAGTGGGGCGAGATGAGCAGTTCTTC. Translated: CASSLVGRDEQFF.